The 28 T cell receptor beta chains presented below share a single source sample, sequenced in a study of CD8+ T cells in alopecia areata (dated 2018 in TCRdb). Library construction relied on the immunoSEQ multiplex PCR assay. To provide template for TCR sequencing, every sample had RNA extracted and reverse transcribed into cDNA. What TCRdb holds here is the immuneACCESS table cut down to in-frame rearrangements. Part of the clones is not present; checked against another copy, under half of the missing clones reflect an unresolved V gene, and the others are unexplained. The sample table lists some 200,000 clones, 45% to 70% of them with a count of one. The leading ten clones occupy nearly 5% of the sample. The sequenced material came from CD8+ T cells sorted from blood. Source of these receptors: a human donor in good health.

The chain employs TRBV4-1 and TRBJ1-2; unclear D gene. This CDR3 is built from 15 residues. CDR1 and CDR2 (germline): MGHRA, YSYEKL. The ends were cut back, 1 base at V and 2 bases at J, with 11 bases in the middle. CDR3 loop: CASSQVPTQNYGYTF. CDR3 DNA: TGCGCCAGCAGCCAAGTTCCCACACAGAACTATGGCTACACCTTC.

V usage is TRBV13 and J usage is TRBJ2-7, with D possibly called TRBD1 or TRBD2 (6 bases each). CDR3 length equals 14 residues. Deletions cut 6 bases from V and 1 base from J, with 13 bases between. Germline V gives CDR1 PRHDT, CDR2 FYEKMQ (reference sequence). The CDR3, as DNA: TGTGCCAGCAGACCACAGGGAGGATCCTACGAGCAGTACTTC. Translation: CASRPQGGSYEQYF.

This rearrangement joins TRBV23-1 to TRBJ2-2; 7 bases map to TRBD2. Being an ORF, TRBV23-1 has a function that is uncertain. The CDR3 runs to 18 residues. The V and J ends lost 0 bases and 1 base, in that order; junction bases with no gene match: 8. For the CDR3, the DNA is TGCGCCAGCAGTCAATCTAACCGAGCGGGGAAGAACACCGGGGAGCTGTTTTTT. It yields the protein CASSQSNRAGKNTGELFF.

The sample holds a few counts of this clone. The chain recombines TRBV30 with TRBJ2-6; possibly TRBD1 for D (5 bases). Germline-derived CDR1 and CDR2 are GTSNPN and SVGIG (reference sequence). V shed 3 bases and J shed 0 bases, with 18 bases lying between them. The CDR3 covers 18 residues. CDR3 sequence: CAWRPGPKPSSGANVLTF. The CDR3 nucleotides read TGTGCCTGGAGGCCAGGGCCTAAGCCGTCCTCTGGGGCCAACGTCCTGACTTTC.

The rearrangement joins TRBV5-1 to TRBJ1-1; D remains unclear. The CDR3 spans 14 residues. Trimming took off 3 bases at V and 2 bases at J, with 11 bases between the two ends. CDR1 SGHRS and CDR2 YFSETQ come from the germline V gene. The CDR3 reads CASSYGGSNTEAFF. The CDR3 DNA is TGCGCCAGCAGCTACGGAGGCAGCAACACTGAAGCTTTCTTT.

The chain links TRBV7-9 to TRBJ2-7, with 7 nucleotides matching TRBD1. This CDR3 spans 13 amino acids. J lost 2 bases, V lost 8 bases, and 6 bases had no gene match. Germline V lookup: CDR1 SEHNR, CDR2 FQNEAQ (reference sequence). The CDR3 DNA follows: TGTGCCAGCTCTCCGGGACAGACCTACGAGCAGTACTTC. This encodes CASSPGQTYEQYF.

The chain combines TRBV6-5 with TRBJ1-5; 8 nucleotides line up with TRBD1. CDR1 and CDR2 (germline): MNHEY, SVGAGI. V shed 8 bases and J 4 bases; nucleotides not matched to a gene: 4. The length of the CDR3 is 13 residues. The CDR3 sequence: CASGQGGNQPQHF. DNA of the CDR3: TGTGCCAGCGGACAGGGAGGGAATCAGCCCCAGCATTTT.

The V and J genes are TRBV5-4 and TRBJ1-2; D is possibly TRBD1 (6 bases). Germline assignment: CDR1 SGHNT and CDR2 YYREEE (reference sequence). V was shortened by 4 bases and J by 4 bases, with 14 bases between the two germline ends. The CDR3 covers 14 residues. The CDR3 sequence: CASSGVQGLYGYTF. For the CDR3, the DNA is TGTGCCAGCAGCGGGGTTCAGGGGCTCTATGGCTACACCTTC.

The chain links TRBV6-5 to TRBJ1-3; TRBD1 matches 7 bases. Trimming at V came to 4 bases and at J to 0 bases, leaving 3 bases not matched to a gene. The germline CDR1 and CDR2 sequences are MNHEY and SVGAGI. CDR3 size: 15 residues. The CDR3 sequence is CASSWDSLSGNTIYF. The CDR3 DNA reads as TGTGCCAGCAGTTGGGACAGCCTCTCTGGAAACACCATATATTTT.

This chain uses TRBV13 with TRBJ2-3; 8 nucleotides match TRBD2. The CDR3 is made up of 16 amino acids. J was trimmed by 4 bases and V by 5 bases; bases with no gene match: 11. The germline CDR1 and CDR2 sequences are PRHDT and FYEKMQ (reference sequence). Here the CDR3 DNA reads TGTGCCAGCAGCCCCGGGACTAGTCGGAAGGCAGATACGCAGTATTTT. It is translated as CASSPGTSRKADTQYF.

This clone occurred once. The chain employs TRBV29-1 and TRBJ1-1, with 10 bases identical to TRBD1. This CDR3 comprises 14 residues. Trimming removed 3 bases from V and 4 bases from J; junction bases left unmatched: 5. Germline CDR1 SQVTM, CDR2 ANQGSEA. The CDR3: CSVDWDRGTTEAFF. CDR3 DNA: TGCAGCGTTGATTGGGACAGGGGCACCACTGAAGCTTTCTTT.

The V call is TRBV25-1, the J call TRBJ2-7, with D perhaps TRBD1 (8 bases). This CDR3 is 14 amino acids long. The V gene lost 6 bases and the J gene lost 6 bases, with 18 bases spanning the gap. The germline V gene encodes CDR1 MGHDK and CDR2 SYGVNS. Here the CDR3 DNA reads TGTGCCAGCAGCGTGACAGGGGAGGGAAGCGAGCAGTACTTC. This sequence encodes CASSVTGEGSEQYF.

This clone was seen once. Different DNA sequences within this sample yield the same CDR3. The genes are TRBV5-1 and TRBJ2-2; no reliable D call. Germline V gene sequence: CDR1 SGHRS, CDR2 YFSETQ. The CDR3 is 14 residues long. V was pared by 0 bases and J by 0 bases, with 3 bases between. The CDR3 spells CASSLAPNTGELFF. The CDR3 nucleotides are TGCGCCAGCAGCTTGGCCCCGAACACCGGGGAGCTGTTTTTT.

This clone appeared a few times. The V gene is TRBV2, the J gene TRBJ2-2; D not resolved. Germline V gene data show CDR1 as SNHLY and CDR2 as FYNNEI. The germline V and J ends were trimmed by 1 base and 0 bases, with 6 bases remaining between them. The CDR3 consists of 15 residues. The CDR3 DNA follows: TGTGCCAGCAGTGAAGACAGAGCGAACACCGGGGAGCTGTTTTTT. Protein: CASSEDRANTGELFF.

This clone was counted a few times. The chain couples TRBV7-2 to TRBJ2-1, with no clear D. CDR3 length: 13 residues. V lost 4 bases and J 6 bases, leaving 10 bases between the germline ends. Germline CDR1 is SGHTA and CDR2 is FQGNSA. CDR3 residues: CASSSLPGNEQFF. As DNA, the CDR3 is TGTGCCAGCAGCTCGCTGCCCGGCAATGAGCAGTTCTTC.

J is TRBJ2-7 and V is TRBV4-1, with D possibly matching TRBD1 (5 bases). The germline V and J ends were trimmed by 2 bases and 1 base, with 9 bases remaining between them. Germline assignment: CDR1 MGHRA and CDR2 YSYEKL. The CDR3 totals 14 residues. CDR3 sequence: CASSQSRASYEQYF. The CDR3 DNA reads TGCGCCAGCAGCCAATCCAGGGCGTCCTACGAGCAGTACTTC.

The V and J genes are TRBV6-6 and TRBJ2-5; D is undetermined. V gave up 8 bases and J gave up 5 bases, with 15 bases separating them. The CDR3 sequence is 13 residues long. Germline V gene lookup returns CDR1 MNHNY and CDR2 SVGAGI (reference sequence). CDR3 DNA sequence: TGTGCCAGCCGTCGAAGTTTGGGGGAGACCCAGTACTTC. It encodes CASRRSLGETQYF.

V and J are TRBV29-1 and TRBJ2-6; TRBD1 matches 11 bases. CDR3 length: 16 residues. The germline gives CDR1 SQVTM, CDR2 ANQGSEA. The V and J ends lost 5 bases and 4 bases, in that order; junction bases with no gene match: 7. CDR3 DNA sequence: TGCAGCGTTTTAGGACAGGGGGCGTTGGGGGCCAACGTCCTGACTTTC. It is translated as CSVLGQGALGANVLTF.

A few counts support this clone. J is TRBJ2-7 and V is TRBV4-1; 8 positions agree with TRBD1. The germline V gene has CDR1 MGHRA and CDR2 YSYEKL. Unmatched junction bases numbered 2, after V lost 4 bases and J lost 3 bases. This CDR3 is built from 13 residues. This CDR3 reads CASSPGQDYEQYF. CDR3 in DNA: TGCGCCAGCAGCCCGGGACAGGACTACGAGCAGTACTTC.

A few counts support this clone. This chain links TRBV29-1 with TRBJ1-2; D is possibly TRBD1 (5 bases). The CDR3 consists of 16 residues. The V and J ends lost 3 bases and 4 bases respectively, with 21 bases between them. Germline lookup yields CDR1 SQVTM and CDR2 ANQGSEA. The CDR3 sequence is CSVEGVGQGEVYGYTF. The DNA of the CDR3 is TGCAGCGTTGAGGGTGTCGGCCAGGGAGAAGTCTATGGCTACACCTTC.

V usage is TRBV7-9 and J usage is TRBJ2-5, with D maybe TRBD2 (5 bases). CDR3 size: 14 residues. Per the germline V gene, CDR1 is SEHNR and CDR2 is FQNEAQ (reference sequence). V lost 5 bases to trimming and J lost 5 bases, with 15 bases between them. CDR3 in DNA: TGTGCCAGCAGCCCACCTCGGGGTAGGGAGACCCAGTACTTC. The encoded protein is CASSPPRGRETQYF. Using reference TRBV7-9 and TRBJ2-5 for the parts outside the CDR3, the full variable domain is DTGVSQNPRHKITKRGQNVTFRCDPISEHNRLYWYRQTLGQGPEFLTYFQNEAQLEKSRLLSDRFSAERPKGSFSTLEIQRTEQGDSAMYLCASSPPRGRETQYFGPGTRLLVL.

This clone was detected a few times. The CDR3 reads CASSSKITGTDTQYF. The CDR3 DNA reads as TGTGCCAGCAGCTCGAAAATTACAGGCACAGATACGCAGTATTTT. V is TRBV7-9 and J is TRBJ2-3; D unresolved. Trimming took 4 bases from V and 1 from J, leaving 12 bases between them. The CDR3 consists of 15 residues. CDR1 is SEHNR, CDR2 FQNEAQ, per germline (reference sequence). The full variable domain, completed using reference TRBV7-9 and TRBJ2-3, is DTGVSQNPRHKITKRGQNVTFRCDPISEHNRLYWYRQTLGQGPEFLTYFQNEAQLEKSRLLSDRFSAERPKGSFSTLEIQRTEQGDSAMYLCASSSKITGTDTQYFGPGTRLTVL.

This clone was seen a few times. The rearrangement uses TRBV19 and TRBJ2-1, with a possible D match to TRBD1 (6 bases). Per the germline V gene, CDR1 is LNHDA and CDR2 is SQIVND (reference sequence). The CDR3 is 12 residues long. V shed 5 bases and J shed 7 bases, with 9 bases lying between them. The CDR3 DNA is TGTGCCAGTAGTTTCCAGGGGAATGAGCAGTTCTTC. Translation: CASSFQGNEQFF.

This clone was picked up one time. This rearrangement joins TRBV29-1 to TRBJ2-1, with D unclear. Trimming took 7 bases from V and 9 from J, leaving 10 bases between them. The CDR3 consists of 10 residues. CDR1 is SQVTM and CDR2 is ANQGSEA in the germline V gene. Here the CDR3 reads CSALLGEQFF. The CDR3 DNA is TGCAGCGCCCTGTTGGGTGAGCAGTTCTTC.

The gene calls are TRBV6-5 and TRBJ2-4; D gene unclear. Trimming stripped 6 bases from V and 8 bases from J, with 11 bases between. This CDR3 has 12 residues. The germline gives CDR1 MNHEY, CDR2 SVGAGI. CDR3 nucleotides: TGTGCCAGCAGGGGGTGGTTGGACATTCAGTACTTC. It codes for CASRGWLDIQYF.

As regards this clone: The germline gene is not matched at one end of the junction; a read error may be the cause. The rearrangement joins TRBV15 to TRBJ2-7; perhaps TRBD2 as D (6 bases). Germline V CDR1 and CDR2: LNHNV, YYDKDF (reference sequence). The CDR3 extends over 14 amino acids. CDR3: CATSRESDSGVENF. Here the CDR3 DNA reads TGTGCCACCAGCAGAGAGAGCGATAGCGGAGTAGAGAACTTC.

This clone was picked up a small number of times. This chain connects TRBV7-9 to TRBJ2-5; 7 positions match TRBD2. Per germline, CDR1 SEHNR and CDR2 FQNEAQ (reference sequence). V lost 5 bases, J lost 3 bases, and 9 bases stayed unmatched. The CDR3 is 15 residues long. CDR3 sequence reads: CASSRLRGGEETQYF. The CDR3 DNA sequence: TGTGCCAGCAGCCGTTTGCGGGGAGGGGAAGAGACCCAGTACTTC.

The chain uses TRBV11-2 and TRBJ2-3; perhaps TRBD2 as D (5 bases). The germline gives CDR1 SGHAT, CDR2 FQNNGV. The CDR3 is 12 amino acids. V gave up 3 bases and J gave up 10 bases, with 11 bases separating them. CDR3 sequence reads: CASSFEGIAQYF. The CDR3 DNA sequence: TGTGCCAGCAGCTTCGAGGGCATTGCGCAGTATTTT.